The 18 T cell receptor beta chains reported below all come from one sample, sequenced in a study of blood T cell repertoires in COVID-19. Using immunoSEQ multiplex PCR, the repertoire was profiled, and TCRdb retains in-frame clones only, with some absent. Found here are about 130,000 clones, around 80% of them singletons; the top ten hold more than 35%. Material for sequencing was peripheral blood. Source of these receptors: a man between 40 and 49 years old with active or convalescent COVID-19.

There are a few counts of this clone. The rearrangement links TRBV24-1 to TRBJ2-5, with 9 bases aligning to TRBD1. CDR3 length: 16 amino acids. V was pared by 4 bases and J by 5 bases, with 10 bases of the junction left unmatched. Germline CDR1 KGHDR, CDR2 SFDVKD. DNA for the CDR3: TGTGCCACCAGTGACCTTACAGGGGGCGGAGGGGAGACCCAGTACTTC. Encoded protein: CATSDLTGGGGETQYF.

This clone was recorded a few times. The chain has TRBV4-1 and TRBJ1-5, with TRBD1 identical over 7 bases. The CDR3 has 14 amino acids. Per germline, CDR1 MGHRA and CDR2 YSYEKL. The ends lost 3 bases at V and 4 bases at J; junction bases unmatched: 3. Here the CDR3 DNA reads TGCGCCAGCAGCCAGGGACAGCTAAATCAGCCCCAGCATTTT. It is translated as CASSQGQLNQPQHF.

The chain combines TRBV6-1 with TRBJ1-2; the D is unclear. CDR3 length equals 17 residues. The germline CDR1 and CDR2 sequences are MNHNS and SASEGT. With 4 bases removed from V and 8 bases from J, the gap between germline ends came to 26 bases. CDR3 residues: CASSGGLWGPGLRGYTF. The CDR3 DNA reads TGTGCCAGCAGTGGCGGACTTTGGGGTCCCGGACTTCGAGGCTACACCTTC.

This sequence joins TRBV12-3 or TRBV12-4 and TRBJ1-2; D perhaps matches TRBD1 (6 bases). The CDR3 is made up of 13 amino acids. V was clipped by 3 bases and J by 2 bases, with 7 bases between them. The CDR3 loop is CASSFGQNYGYTF. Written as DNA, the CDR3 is TGTGCCAGCAGTTTTGGACAGAACTATGGCTACACCTTC.

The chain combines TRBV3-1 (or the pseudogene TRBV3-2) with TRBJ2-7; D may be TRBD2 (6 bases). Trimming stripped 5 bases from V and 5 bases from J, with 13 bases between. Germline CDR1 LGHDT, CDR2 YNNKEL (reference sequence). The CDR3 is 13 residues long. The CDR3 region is CASSTLASHEQYF. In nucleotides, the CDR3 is TGTGCCAGCAGCACACTAGCATCCCACGAGCAGTACTTC.

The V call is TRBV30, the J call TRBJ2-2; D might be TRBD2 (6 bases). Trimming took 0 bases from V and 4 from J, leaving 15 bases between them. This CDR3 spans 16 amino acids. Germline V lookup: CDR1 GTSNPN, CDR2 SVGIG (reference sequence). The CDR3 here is CAWSVGWGVGTGELFF. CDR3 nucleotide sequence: TGTGCCTGGAGTGTTGGGTGGGGGGTAGGCACCGGGGAGCTGTTTTTT.

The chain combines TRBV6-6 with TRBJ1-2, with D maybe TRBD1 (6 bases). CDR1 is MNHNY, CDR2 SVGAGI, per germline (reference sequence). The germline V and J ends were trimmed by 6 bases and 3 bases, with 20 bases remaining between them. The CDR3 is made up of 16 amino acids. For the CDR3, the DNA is TGTGCCAGCAGAGACCCGCACAGGGCGGACGACTATGGCTACACCTTC. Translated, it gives CASRDPHRADDYGYTF.

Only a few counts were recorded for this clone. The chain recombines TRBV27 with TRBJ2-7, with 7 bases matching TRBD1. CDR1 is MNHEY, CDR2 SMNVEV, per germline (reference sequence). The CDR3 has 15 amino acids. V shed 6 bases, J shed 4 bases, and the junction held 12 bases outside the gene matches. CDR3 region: CASSLTGAMTYEQYF. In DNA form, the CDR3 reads TGTGCCAGCAGCCTTACAGGGGCCATGACATACGAGCAGTACTTC.

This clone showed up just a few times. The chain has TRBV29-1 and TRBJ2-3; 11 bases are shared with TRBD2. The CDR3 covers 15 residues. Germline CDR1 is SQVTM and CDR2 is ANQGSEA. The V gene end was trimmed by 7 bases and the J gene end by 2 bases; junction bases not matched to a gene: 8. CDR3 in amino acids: CSERTSGRYTDTQYF. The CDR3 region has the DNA TGCAGCGAGAGGACTAGCGGGCGGTACACAGATACGCAGTATTTT.

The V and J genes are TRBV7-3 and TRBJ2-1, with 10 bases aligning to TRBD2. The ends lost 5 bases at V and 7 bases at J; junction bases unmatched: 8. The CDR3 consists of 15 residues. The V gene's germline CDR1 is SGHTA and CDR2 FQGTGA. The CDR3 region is CASSQSGRVGNEQFF. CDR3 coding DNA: TGTGCCAGCAGCCAGAGCGGGAGGGTTGGTAATGAGCAGTTCTTC.

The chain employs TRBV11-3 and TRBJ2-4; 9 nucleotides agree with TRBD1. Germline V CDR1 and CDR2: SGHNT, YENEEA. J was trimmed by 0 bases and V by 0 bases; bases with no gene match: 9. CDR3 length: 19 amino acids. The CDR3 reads CASSLDGTGWGIAKNIQYF. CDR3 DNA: TGTGCCAGCAGCTTAGATGGGACAGGGTGGGGAATAGCCAAAAACATTCAGTACTTC.

The CDR3 loop is CASSIEGAGGSPLHF. For the CDR3, the DNA is TGTGCCAGTAGTATAGAGGGAGCTGGTGGTTCACCCCTCCACTTT. This chain joins TRBV19 and TRBJ1-6; D is uncertain. The V gene lost 0 bases and the J gene lost 9 bases, with 12 bases spanning the gap. The CDR3 is 15 amino acids. Germline V lookup: CDR1 LNHDA, CDR2 SQIVND (reference sequence).

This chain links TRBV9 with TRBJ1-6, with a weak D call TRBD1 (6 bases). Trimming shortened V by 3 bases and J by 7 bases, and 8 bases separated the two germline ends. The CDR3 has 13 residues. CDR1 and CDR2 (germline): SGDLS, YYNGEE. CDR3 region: CASSEQGNSPLHF. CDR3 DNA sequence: TGTGCCAGCAGCGAACAGGGAAATTCACCCCTCCACTTT.

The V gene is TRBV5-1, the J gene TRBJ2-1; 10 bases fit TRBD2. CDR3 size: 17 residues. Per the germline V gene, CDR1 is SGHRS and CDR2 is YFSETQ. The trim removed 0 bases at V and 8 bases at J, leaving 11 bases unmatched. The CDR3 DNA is TGCGCCAGCAGCTTGGCTATTCGTAGCGGGGGGACTCATGAGCAGTTCTTC. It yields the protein CASSLAIRSGGTHEQFF.

The CDR3 region is CASSNPTGGRVENEQFF. The DNA of the CDR3 is TGTGCCAGTAGCAACCCGACGGGAGGGAGGGTGGAAAATGAGCAGTTCTTC. This chain joins TRBV19 and TRBJ2-1, with 8 nucleotides matching TRBD2. The trim removed 6 bases at V and 7 bases at J, leaving 17 bases unmatched. The CDR3 extends over 17 amino acids. The germline V gene encodes CDR1 LNHDA and CDR2 SQIVND (reference sequence).

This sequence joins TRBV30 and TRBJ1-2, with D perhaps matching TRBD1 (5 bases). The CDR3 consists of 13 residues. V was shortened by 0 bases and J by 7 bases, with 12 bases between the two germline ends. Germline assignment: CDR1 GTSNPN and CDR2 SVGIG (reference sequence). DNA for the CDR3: TGTGCCTGGAGTGTTAGGAGGGGTGCTGGCTACACCTTC. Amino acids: CAWSVRRGAGYTF.

The CDR3 sequence is CASSELTGEYSPLHF. For the CDR3, the DNA is TGTGCCAGCAGTGAACTAACAGGCGAATATTCACCCCTCCACTTT. V and J are TRBV2 and TRBJ1-6, with D perhaps matching TRBD1 (5 bases). Trimming left V 2 bases short and J 8 bases short, with 13 bases between. The germline CDR1 and CDR2 sequences are SNHLY and FYNNEI. This CDR3 has 15 residues.

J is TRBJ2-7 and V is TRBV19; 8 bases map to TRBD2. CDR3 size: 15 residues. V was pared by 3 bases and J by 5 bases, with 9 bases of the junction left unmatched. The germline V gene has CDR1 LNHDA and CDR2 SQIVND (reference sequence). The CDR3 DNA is TGTGCCAGTAGTATCTCCTCGGGGGGGGATGACGAGCAGTACTTC. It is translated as CASSISSGGDDEQYF.